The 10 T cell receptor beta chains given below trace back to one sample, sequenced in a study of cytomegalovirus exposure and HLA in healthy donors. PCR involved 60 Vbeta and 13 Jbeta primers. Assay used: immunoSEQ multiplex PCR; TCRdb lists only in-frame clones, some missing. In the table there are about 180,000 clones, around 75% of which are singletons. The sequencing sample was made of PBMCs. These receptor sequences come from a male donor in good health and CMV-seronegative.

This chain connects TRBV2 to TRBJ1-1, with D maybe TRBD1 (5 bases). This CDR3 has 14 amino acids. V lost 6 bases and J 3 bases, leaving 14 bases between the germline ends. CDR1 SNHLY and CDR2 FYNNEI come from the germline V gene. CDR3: CASREPKGDTEAFF. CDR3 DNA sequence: TGTGCCAGCAGGGAACCGAAAGGGGACACTGAAGCTTTCTTT.

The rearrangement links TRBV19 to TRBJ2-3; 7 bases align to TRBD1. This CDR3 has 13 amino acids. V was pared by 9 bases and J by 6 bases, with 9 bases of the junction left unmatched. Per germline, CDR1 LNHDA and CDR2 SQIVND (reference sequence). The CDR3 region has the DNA TGTGCCAGCTGCCGGGACAGTGGTGATACGCAGTATTTT. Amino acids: CASCRDSGDTQYF.

CDR3 region: CASSDGTSGLIMGQFF. The CDR3 DNA sequence: TGTGCCAGCAGCGACGGGACTAGCGGGCTCATAATGGGGCAGTTCTTC. J is TRBJ2-1 and V is TRBV5-6, with 12 bases aligning to TRBD2. Unmatched junction bases numbered 14, after V lost 4 bases and J lost 12 bases. This CDR3 spans 16 amino acids. Germline lookup yields CDR1 SGHDT and CDR2 YYEEEE.

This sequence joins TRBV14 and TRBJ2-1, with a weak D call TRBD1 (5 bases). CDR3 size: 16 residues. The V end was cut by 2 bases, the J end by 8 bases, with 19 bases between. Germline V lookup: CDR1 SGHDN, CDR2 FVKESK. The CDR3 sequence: CASSQLGGRVRDEQFF. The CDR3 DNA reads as TGTGCCAGCAGCCAACTGGGTGGCAGGGTAAGGGATGAGCAGTTCTTC.

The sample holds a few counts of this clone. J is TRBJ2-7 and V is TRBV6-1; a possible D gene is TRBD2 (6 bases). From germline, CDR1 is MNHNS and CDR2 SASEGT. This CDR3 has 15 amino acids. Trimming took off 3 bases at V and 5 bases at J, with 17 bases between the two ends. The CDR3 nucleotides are TGTGCCAGCAGTGATTCCGGGCTAGCGTTAAACGAGCAGTACTTC. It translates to CASSDSGLALNEQYF.

The CDR3 sequence is CASSIRTMNTEAFF. In DNA form, the CDR3 reads TGTGCCAGTAGTATACGGACAATGAACACTGAAGCTTTCTTT. The chain combines TRBV19 with TRBJ1-1; maybe TRBD1 (5 bases). Germline CDR1 LNHDA, CDR2 SQIVND (reference sequence). CDR3 size: 14 residues. The V end lost 2 bases, the J end lost 0 bases, and 7 bases lay between the germline ends.

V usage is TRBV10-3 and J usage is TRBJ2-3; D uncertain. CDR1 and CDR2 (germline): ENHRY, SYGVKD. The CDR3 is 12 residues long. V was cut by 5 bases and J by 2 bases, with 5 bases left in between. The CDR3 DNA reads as TGTGCCATCAGTTCAATCACAGATACGCAGTATTTT. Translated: CAISSITDTQYF.

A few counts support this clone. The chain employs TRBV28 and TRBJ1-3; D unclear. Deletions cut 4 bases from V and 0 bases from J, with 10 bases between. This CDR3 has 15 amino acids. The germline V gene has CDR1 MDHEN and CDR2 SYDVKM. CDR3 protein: CASSYGSSSGNTIYF. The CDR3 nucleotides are TGTGCCAGCAGTTACGGGTCCTCCTCTGGAAACACCATATATTTT.

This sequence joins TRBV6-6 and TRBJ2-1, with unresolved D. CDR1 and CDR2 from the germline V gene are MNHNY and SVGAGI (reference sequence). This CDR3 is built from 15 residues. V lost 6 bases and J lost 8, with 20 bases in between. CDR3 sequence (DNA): TGTGCCAGCAGACCTCAGCCAATGTGGAGATATGAGCAGTTCTTC. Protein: CASRPQPMWRYEQFF.

CDR3 DNA: TGTGCCAGCAGTGACATCAGTCAAGAGACCCAGTACTTC. It translates to CASSDISQETQYF. This chain links TRBV2 with TRBJ2-5; D is unclear. The germline CDR1 and CDR2 sequences are SNHLY and FYNNEI. This CDR3 is 13 amino acids long. Trimming removed 3 bases from V and 2 bases from J, with 7 bases in between.